The 25 T cell receptor beta chains presented below share a single source sample, sequenced in a study of T cell repertoires in cytomegalovirus infection. Antigens for these TCRs are unknown. TCRdb called the reads again in MiXCR, with one record for every CDR3 protein. The sample consists of approximately 130,000 distinct CDR3 sequences, 20% to 30% of them appearing once. The sequenced material came from PBMCs, sequenced either directly or after in vitro stimulation (not recorded which). Receptors originate from a human donor in good health (CMV status not recorded). Some clones in this sample may be carry-over from other donors' samples.

This clonotype came up many times. This sequence joins TRBV5-4 and TRBJ1-1; D is ambiguous. Germline lookup yields CDR1 SGHNT and CDR2 YYREEE (reference sequence). CDR3 length: 14 residues. Trimming took 1 base from V and 1 from J, leaving 8 bases between them. CDR3 loop: CASSLNRKNTEAFF. Here the CDR3 DNA reads TGTGCCAGCAGCTTGAACAGAAAGAACACTGAAGCTTTCTTT.

This clonotype was seen many times. The chain uses TRBV7-2 and TRBJ1-4; no definite D call. Germline values: CDR1 SGHTA, CDR2 FQGNSA. The CDR3 loop spans 11 amino acids. With 5 bases removed from V and 4 bases from J, the gap between germline ends came to 2 bases. DNA for the CDR3: TGTGCCAGCAGCATTAATGAAAAACTGTTTTTT. Protein product: CASSINEKLFF.

The chain carries TRBV28 and TRBJ1-4, with 9 nucleotides matching TRBD1. The length of the CDR3 is 15 residues. Per germline, CDR1 MDHEN and CDR2 SYDVKM. With 6 bases clipped from V and 6 bases from J, the junction kept 8 bases outside the gene matches. In DNA form, the CDR3 reads TGTGCCAGCAGCTTTCCGACAGGGGGGTATGAAAAACTGTTTTTT. Translated: CASSFPTGGYEKLFF.

This clonotype has only a few counts. This sequence joins TRBV7-2 and TRBJ1-1; 10 bases match TRBD1. The germline CDR1 and CDR2 sequences are SGHTA and FQGNSA. This CDR3 spans 14 amino acids. V dropped 5 bases and J dropped 5; count of bases not matched to a gene: 5. The CDR3 nucleotides read TGTGCCAGCAGCAGGGACAGGGGTTGGACTGAAGCTTTCTTT. Translating it yields CASSRDRGWTEAFF.

This clonotype has ten or more counts. The chain employs TRBV7-3 and TRBJ2-1; TRBD2 agrees at 14 bases. CDR1 and CDR2 (germline): SGHTA, FQGTGA. J was trimmed by 0 bases and V by 5 bases; bases with no gene match: 9. This CDR3 is 19 amino acids long. CDR3 amino acids: CASSPRTSGRISSYNEQFF. The CDR3 coding sequence is TGTGCCAGCAGCCCCCGGACTAGCGGGAGGATCAGCTCCTACAATGAGCAGTTCTTC.

V usage is TRBV6-6 and J usage is TRBJ1-1; D gene unclear. The V and J ends lost 6 bases and 5 bases respectively, with 16 bases between them. The CDR3 length is 14 residues. CDR1 is MNHNY, CDR2 SVGAGI, per germline (reference sequence). CDR3 loop: CASRPPGEGTEAFF. The CDR3 DNA reads TGTGCCAGCAGACCCCCCGGGGAGGGAACTGAAGCTTTCTTT.

The chain employs TRBV7-2 and TRBJ1-3; D gene uncertain. Deletions cut 3 bases from V and 4 bases from J, with 10 bases between. This CDR3 is built from 14 residues. Germline values: CDR1 SGHTA, CDR2 FQGNSA. The CDR3 nucleotides read TGTGCCAGCAGCTTGCTGCAGGCAGGAAACACCATATATTTT. This codes for CASSLLQAGNTIYF.

The chain carries TRBV7-6 and TRBJ2-5; 11 nucleotides line up with TRBD1. Germline V gene lookup returns CDR1 SGHVS and CDR2 FNYEAQ. V was pared by 4 bases and J by 4 bases, with 11 bases of the junction left unmatched. The CDR3 has 17 residues. This chain's CDR3 is CASSWTGGSESGETQYF. The CDR3 DNA is TGTGCCAGCAGCTGGACAGGGGGCTCCGAGTCGGGAGAGACCCAGTACTTC.

This clonotype turned up a few times. This rearrangement joins TRBV6-5 to TRBJ2-1; 7 bases are a match to TRBD2. Trimming cost V 2 bases and J 6 bases; bases outside gene matches: 4. The germline gives CDR1 MNHEY, CDR2 SVGAGI. CDR3 size: 14 residues. The CDR3 spells CASSYGGSINEQFF. The CDR3 DNA reads as TGTGCCAGCAGTTACGGCGGGAGTATCAATGAGCAGTTCTTC.

The CDR3 here is CASRDEQGNQPQHF. Here the CDR3 DNA reads TGTGCCAGCAGGGACGAACAGGGGAATCAGCCCCAGCATTTT. The chain has TRBV28 and TRBJ1-5; 7 bases align to TRBD1. Losses at the gene ends were 6 bases for V and 4 bases for J; bases not matched to a gene: 6. The CDR3 contains 14 residues. CDR1 is MDHEN and CDR2 is SYDVKM in the germline V gene.

The V gene is TRBV6-8, the J gene TRBJ1-6; 12 bases line up with TRBD1. The CDR3 runs 17 residues. CDR1 is MNHGY, CDR2 SAAAGT, per germline. V dropped 4 bases and J dropped 1; count of bases not matched to a gene: 2. Here the CDR3 reads CASSWGQGASYNSPLHF. CDR3 coding DNA: TGTGCCAGCAGTTGGGGACAGGGGGCATCCTATAATTCACCCCTCCACTTT.

This clonotype was counted many times. J is TRBJ1-1 and V is TRBV7-2; weak D call: TRBD1 (5 bases). The germline V gene has CDR1 SGHTA and CDR2 FQGNSA. V lost 7 bases and J lost 10, with 25 bases in between. The CDR3 sequence is 15 residues long. This CDR3 reads CASTPTGRQGDRAFF. The DNA of the CDR3 is TGTGCCAGCACCCCGACGGGTCGGCAGGGAGACCGAGCTTTCTTT.

This clonotype was seen only a few times. This chain links TRBV6-2 or TRBV6-3 with TRBJ2-4; D might be TRBD2 (6 bases). V dropped 5 bases and J dropped 2 bases, with 10 bases sitting between them. The germline CDR1 and CDR2 sequences are MNHEY and SVGEGT. The CDR3 has 14 amino acids. CDR3 in amino acids: CASSRAGTKNIQYF. The CDR3 nucleotides read TGTGCCAGCAGTCGCGCGGGAACCAAAAACATTCAGTACTTC.

This clonotype was seen at least ten times. This chain uses TRBV5-4 with TRBJ2-1, with 13 bases lining up with TRBD2. The length of the CDR3 is 16 residues. J was trimmed by 5 bases and V by 4 bases; bases with no gene match: 6. CDR1 is SGHNT, CDR2 YYREEE, per germline (reference sequence). The CDR3 loop reads CASSLEGLAGNNEQFF. In DNA, the CDR3 is TGTGCCAGCAGCCTCGAGGGACTAGCGGGAAACAATGAGCAGTTCTTC.

There are many counts of this clonotype. The chain is built from TRBV7-9 and TRBJ2-1; D remains unclear. In germline, CDR1 is SEHNR, CDR2 FQNEAQ (reference sequence). CDR3 length: 14 amino acids. The V gene lost 4 bases and the J gene lost 10 bases, with 17 bases spanning the gap. The CDR3 coding sequence is TGTGCCAGCAGCTATTGGGCCCTGAACGACGAGCAGTTCTTC. Amino acid sequence: CASSYWALNDEQFF.

This clonotype was counted a few times. This sequence joins TRBV18 and TRBJ1-1; TRBD1 agrees at 10 bases. This CDR3 has 17 residues. The germline V gene encodes CDR1 KGHSH and CDR2 LQKENI. Trimming at V came to 3 bases and at J to 6 bases, leaving 13 bases not matched to a gene. The CDR3 sequence: CASSPSIADRGWAEAFF. CDR3 in DNA: TGTGCCAGCTCACCCTCAATAGCGGACAGGGGGTGGGCTGAAGCTTTCTTT.

The chain joins TRBV30 to TRBJ1-5; D ambiguous. The V end was cut by 3 bases, the J end by 1 base, with 16 bases between. The CDR3 runs 16 residues. Germline V gene data show CDR1 as GTSNPN and CDR2 as SVGIG (reference sequence). The CDR3 DNA sequence: TGTGCCTGGAGGGATTCGGCTATAGTGAGCAATCAGCCCCAGCATTTT. This encodes CAWRDSAIVSNQPQHF.

The chain recombines TRBV19 with TRBJ1-2; D uncertain. With 3 bases removed from V and 4 bases from J, the gap between germline ends came to 15 bases. The CDR3 contains 15 residues. Per the germline V gene, CDR1 is LNHDA and CDR2 is SQIVND (reference sequence). As DNA, the CDR3 is TGTGCCAGTAGTATCGACCGTGACGGATCCTATGGCTACACCTTC. This encodes CASSIDRDGSYGYTF.

In its sample, this clonotype was seen many times. The chain joins TRBV7-2 to TRBJ2-1, with 14 bases identical to TRBD2. The germline V gene encodes CDR1 SGHTA and CDR2 FQGNSA. The CDR3 is 18 residues long. Trimming at V came to 6 bases and at J to 7 bases, leaving 14 bases not matched to a gene. CDR3 residues: CASRSPGLAGAPRNEQFF. The CDR3 bases are TGTGCCAGCAGGTCCCCGGGACTAGCGGGAGCCCCGAGGAATGAGCAGTTCTTC.

The J gene is TRBJ2-1, the V gene TRBV11-3; D is ambiguous. CDR1 is SGHNT, CDR2 YENEEA, per germline. The V end was cut by 6 bases, the J end by 7 bases, with 13 bases between. This CDR3 is built from 13 residues. The CDR3 region has the DNA TGTGCCAGCAGTTCGAATGGGCGGAATGAGCAGTTCTTC. Translating gives CASSSNGRNEQFF. The whole variable domain, remainder taken from reference TRBV11-3 and TRBJ2-1, is EAGVVQSPRYKIIEKKQPVAFWCNPISGHNTLYWYLQNLGQGPELLIRYENEEAVDDSQLPKDRFSAERLKGVDSTLKIQPAELGDSAVYLCASSSNGRNEQFFGPGTRLTVL.

This clonotype was recorded at least ten times. The V call is TRBV12-3 or TRBV12-4, the J call TRBJ1-2, with TRBD1 matching 7 bases. Trimming took 4 bases from V and 8 from J; bases not matched to a gene: 10. This CDR3 spans 14 amino acids. As DNA, the CDR3 is TGTGCCAGCAGTTCGGTGACAGGGCCACGAGGCTACACCTTC. Its translation: CASSSVTGPRGYTF.

The sample holds many counts of this clonotype. This sequence joins TRBV28 and TRBJ2-3; 8 nucleotides line up with TRBD2. The V gene end was trimmed by 3 bases and the J gene end by 3 bases; junction bases not matched to a gene: 2. The CDR3 has 14 residues. Per germline, CDR1 MDHEN and CDR2 SYDVKM. CDR3 region: CASSLRLATDTQYF. The DNA for the CDR3 is TGTGCCAGCAGTTTGAGACTAGCGACAGATACGCAGTATTTT.

This clonotype was detected only a few times. V usage is TRBV29-1 and J usage is TRBJ1-6; a possible D gene is TRBD1 (6 bases). V was shortened by 7 bases and J by 7 bases, with 14 bases between the two germline ends. The CDR3 runs 13 residues. The germline CDR1 and CDR2 sequences are SQVTM and ANQGSEA. CDR3: CSASMDSNSPLHF. DNA for the CDR3: TGCAGCGCTTCGATGGACAGCAATTCACCCCTCCACTTT.

Many counts were recorded for this clonotype. This chain connects TRBV19 to TRBJ1-6, with D tentatively TRBD1 (5 bases). Trimming left V 7 bases short and J 6 bases short, with 16 bases between. Germline lookup yields CDR1 LNHDA and CDR2 SQIVND (reference sequence). The CDR3 runs 15 residues. CDR3 DNA: TGTGCCAGTACCGGAGGGAGCGGGGCTAATTCACCCCTCCACTTT. It specifies CASTGGSGANSPLHF.

The genes are TRBV28 and TRBJ2-3; 8 bases fit TRBD1. The germline V gene encodes CDR1 MDHEN and CDR2 SYDVKM. The ends lost 10 bases at V and 5 bases at J; junction bases unmatched: 8. This CDR3 region has 13 residues. The CDR3 DNA sequence: TGTGCCACTTCCAGGGGGCAGGTAGATACGCAGTATTTT. Residues: CATSRGQVDTQYF.